Below, 23 T cell receptor beta chains from the same sample are listed, as sequenced in a study of CD8+CD57+ T cells in acquired aplastic anemia (dated by TCRdb to the late 2010s). The patients picked for sequencing were ones in whom flow cytometry had shown an expansion of CD8+CD57+ cells. The listed sequencing device is Illumina HiSeq 2000. Genomic DNA served as template for TCR beta VDJ combination and CDR3 sequence profiling. TCRdb trimmed public reads at Q25 via fastp, called clones via MiXCR and kept in-frame beta chains. All rows with the same CDR3 protein become a single entry with the most common DNA and genes. The sample contains 200,000 to 300,000 distinct CDR3 sequences, 47% of them found a single time. The top ten constitute 7% to 10% of the sample. Material for sequencing was sorted CD4+, CD8+, or CD8+CD57+ T cells (not recorded which) from PBMCs. Receptors were obtained from a human donor with aplastic anemia.

This clonotype was observed a handful of times. CDR3 sequence reads: CAWTGTGDVNTIYF. CDR3 bases: TGTGCCTGGACGGGAACGGGGGACGTGAACACCATATATTTT. The rearrangement uses TRBV30 and TRBJ1-3; tentatively, D is TRBD1 (5 bases). The germline gives CDR1 GTSNPN, CDR2 SVGIG (reference sequence). The CDR3 spans 14 residues. Trimming shortened V by 4 bases and J by 7 bases, and 17 bases separated the two germline ends.

In DNA, the CDR3 is TGTGCCAGCAGCCCGAGCAGGGACAGGGGGCCCACAGATACGCAGTATTTT. Translating it yields CASSPSRDRGPTDTQYF. This sequence joins TRBV7-3 and TRBJ2-3, with TRBD1 identical over 12 bases. V dropped 5 bases and J dropped 2; count of bases not matched to a gene: 8. Germline V lookup: CDR1 SGHTA, CDR2 FQGTGA. This CDR3 has 17 residues.

This chain uses TRBV30 with TRBJ2-5; TRBD2 aligns across 7 bases. The CDR3 runs to 14 residues. V was pared by 5 bases and J by 2 bases, with 8 bases of the junction left unmatched. Germline V gene lookup returns CDR1 GTSNPN and CDR2 SVGIG (reference sequence). CDR3 nucleotide sequence: TGTGCCTGGGCGGCTAGCGGAAGGCAAGAGACCCAGTACTTC. Translation: CAWAASGRQETQYF.

This clonotype has ten or more counts. This chain uses TRBV7-6 with TRBJ2-5; 10 nucleotides match TRBD1. The CDR3 consists of 14 residues. The germline CDR1 and CDR2 sequences are SGHVS and FNYEAQ. Losses at the gene ends were 4 bases for V and 5 bases for J; bases not matched to a gene: 4. The CDR3 is CASSSGQGIETQYF. The CDR3, as DNA: TGTGCCAGCAGCTCGGGACAGGGGATCGAGACCCAGTACTTC.

This chain uses TRBV29-1 with TRBJ2-7; weak D call: TRBD1 (7 bases). The germline V gene has CDR1 SQVTM and CDR2 ANQGSEA. The CDR3 consists of 14 residues. V lost 1 base and J 7 bases, leaving 17 bases between the germline ends. As DNA, the CDR3 is TGCAGCGTTGAAGGGCAGGGGGTGACTAGGGAGCAGTACTTC. Protein sequence: CSVEGQGVTREQYF.

Turning to this clonotype: A junction end diverges from the germline sequence, so it may reflect a read error. This rearrangement joins TRBV7-2 to TRBJ1-6, with 11 bases identical to TRBD1. There are 16 residues in the CDR3. From germline, CDR1 is SGHTA and CDR2 FQGNSA. The DNA of the CDR3 is TGCGCCAGCAGCCAAGGGACAGGGGGGTTCAATTCACCCCTCCACTTT. The encoded protein is CASSQGTGGFNSPLHF.

The rearrangement links TRBV7-6 to TRBJ2-5; D gene uncertain. Germline loops: CDR1 SGHVS, CDR2 FNYEAQ. The V end lost 3 bases, the J end lost 7 bases, and 6 bases lay between the germline ends. This CDR3 region has 11 residues. The CDR3 spells CASSLYGTQYF. The DNA of the CDR3 is TGTGCCAGCAGCTTGTACGGGACCCAGTACTTC.

This sequence joins TRBV7-9 and TRBJ2-5; no clear D. Germline V gives CDR1 SEHNR, CDR2 FQNEAQ (reference sequence). The CDR3 length is 14 residues. V dropped 1 base and J dropped 2 bases, with 8 bases sitting between them. The CDR3 DNA sequence: TGTGCCAGCAGCTTAGGGGCAGAACAAGAGACCCAGTACTTC. Translating gives CASSLGAEQETQYF.

The chain recombines TRBV15 with TRBJ1-6; no clear D gene. Germline V gives CDR1 LNHNV, CDR2 YYDKDF (reference sequence). V lost 3 bases and J 7 bases, leaving 16 bases between the germline ends. CDR3 length: 16 amino acids. The CDR3 sequence is CATSSLTEDRNSPLHF. Here the CDR3 DNA reads TGTGCCACCAGCAGCCTCACGGAGGATAGGAATTCACCCCTCCACTTT.

This clonotype occurred a few times. The CDR3 loop is CASSATPGGTNYGYTF. CDR3 nucleotide sequence: TGTGCCAGCAGCGCCACGCCAGGGGGTACTAACTATGGCTACACCTTC. V and J are TRBV9 and TRBJ1-2; 7 positions match TRBD1. Germline-derived CDR1 and CDR2 are SGDLS and YYNGEE. The CDR3 is 16 residues long. The V and J ends lost 3 bases and 0 bases, in that order; junction bases with no gene match: 8.

This clonotype was counted many times. An end of the junction differs from the germline gene, which may be a read error. The chain has TRBV15 and TRBJ2-1, with TRBD1 matching over 11 bases. Germline-derived CDR1 and CDR2 are LNHNV and YYDKDF (reference sequence). This CDR3 has 15 amino acids. The CDR3 protein is CATSTPGQGVIERFF. CDR3 sequence (DNA): TGTGCCACCAGCACGCCGGGACAGGGGGTTATTGAGCGGTTCTTC.

In its sample, this clonotype was seen many times. The rearrangement joins TRBV7-9 to TRBJ1-5; D gene uncertain. CDR1 is SEHNR and CDR2 is FQNEAQ in the germline V gene (reference sequence). Trimming shortened V by 0 bases and J by 1 base, and 10 bases separated the two germline ends. CDR3 size: 16 residues. The CDR3 coding sequence is TGTGCCAGCAGCTTAGCAGGGCGGCAAAGCAATCAGCCCCAGCATTTT. Its protein is CASSLAGRQSNQPQHF.

In its sample, this clonotype was seen many times. This chain connects TRBV6-1 to TRBJ2-7; no clear D. Germline assignment: CDR1 MNHNS and CDR2 SASEGT. The CDR3 consists of 13 residues. V was trimmed by 1 base and J by 6 bases, leaving 10 bases between them. CDR3 in DNA: TGTGCCAGCAGTGAAGGCCTGGAGCGCGAGCAGTACTTC. Amino acid sequence: CASSEGLEREQYF.

The V and J genes are TRBV25-1 and TRBJ1-5; 10 bases are a match to TRBD1. Trimming cost V 4 bases and J 4 bases; bases outside gene matches: 4. Germline CDR1 MGHDK, CDR2 SYGVNS. The CDR3 covers 15 residues. The CDR3 loop reads CASSGGQGTNQPQHF. In DNA form, the CDR3 reads TGTGCCAGCAGTGGGGGACAGGGGACGAATCAGCCCCAGCATTTT. Filled out from reference TRBV25-1 and TRBJ1-5, the complete variable domain reads EADIYQTPRYLVIGTGKKITLECSQTMGHDKMYWYQQDPGMELHLIHYSYGVNSTEKGDLSSESTVSRIRTEHFPLTLESARPSHTSQYLCASSGGQGTNQPQHFGDGTRLSIL.

This clonotype was observed at least ten times. One end of the junction does not line up with germline, which may come from a read error. The V gene is TRBV7-9, the J gene TRBJ2-2, with 10 positions matching TRBD2. Per germline, CDR1 SEHNR and CDR2 FQNEAQ (reference sequence). CDR3 length equals 15 residues. The CDR3 sequence: CASSLAGENSGELFF. The CDR3 DNA is TGTGCCAGCAGCCTAGCGGGAGAGAATAGCGGGGAGCTGTTTTTT.

This clonotype was seen repeatedly, ten times or more. The J gene is TRBJ2-3, the V gene TRBV13; 7 bases match TRBD2. This CDR3 has 15 amino acids. After removal of 1 base from V and 6 bases from J, the junction contained 7 bases not matched to a gene. Germline values: CDR1 PRHDT, CDR2 FYEKMQ (reference sequence). CDR3 in DNA: TGTGCCAGCAGCTTAGAGCGGGGTACTTCCGATACGCAGTATTTT. Translating gives CASSLERGTSDTQYF. The full variable domain, rest sourced from reference TRBV13 and TRBJ2-3, is AAGVIQSPRHLIKEKRETATLKCYPIPRHDTVYWYQQGPGQDPQFLISFYEKMQSDKGSIPDRFSAQQFSDYHSELNMSSLELGDSALYFCASSLERGTSDTQYFGPGTRLTVL.

This clonotype has only a few counts. V gene TRBV10-3 combines with J gene TRBJ2-1, with a weak D call TRBD1 (6 bases). The CDR3 extends over 16 amino acids. The V and J ends lost 7 bases and 0 bases respectively, with 16 bases between them. Germline lookup yields CDR1 ENHRY and CDR2 SYGVKD. The CDR3 region has the DNA TGTGCCATCACTCCTACAGGGCAGGGCTCCTACAATGAGCAGTTCTTC. This translates into CAITPTGQGSYNEQFF.

CDR3 nucleotide sequence: TGCAGCGTTATGACCCCTCTCAGGGCCGGGGAGCTGTTTTTT. It is translated as CSVMTPLRAGELFF. The J gene is TRBJ2-2, the V gene TRBV29-1, with D possibly being TRBD1 (5 bases). V was trimmed by 5 bases and J by 6 bases, leaving 16 bases between them. Germline loops: CDR1 SQVTM, CDR2 ANQGSEA. The CDR3 has 14 amino acids.

This clonotype was recorded many times. The rearrangement joins TRBV6-6 to TRBJ2-7; TRBD1 is a possible D gene (6 bases). V gave up 0 bases and J gave up 5 bases, with 8 bases separating them. The germline V gene encodes CDR1 MNHNY and CDR2 SVGAGI (reference sequence). The CDR3 runs 13 residues. DNA for the CDR3: TGTGCCAGCAGTTACTCTACAGGGAACGAGCAGTACTTC. Its translation is CASSYSTGNEQYF.

J is TRBJ1-2 and V is TRBV7-2; TRBD1 is a possible D gene (5 bases). Germline CDR1 SGHTA, CDR2 FQGNSA. Trimming stripped 6 bases from V and 4 bases from J, with 12 bases between. This CDR3 spans 13 amino acids. The DNA of the CDR3 is TGTGCCAGCAGAGGGAGACAGATCTATGGCTACACCTTC. Protein: CASRGRQIYGYTF.

The chain links TRBV20-1 to TRBJ2-5, with TRBD1 matching over 7 bases. V lost 4 bases, J lost 2 bases, and 10 bases stayed unmatched. There are 15 residues in the CDR3. In germline, CDR1 is DFQATT, CDR2 SNEGSKA (reference sequence). CDR3 protein: CSATSLTGEQETQYF. In DNA form, the CDR3 reads TGCAGTGCTACTTCCCTTACAGGGGAACAAGAGACCCAGTACTTC.

The rearrangement joins TRBV7-2 to TRBJ1-4; TRBD1 matches at 7 bases. Per germline, CDR1 SGHTA and CDR2 FQGNSA. This CDR3 comprises 14 residues. V shed 1 base and J 7 bases; nucleotides not matched to a gene: 3. CDR3 sequence: CASSLGQGTEKLFF. CDR3 bases: TGTGCCAGCAGCTTAGGACAGGGAACTGAAAAACTGTTTTTT. Full variable domain (rest looked up from reference TRBV7-2 and TRBJ1-4): GAGVSQSPSNKVTEKGKDVELRCDPISGHTALYWYRQSLGQGLEFLIYFQGNSAPDKSGLPSDRFSAERTGGSVSTLTIQRTQQEDSAVYLCASSLGQGTEKLFFGSGTQLSVL.

Of note for this clonotype: Relative to the germline gene, one junction end is altered; a read error may explain this. The chain employs TRBV7-8 and TRBJ2-1; 10 bases agree with TRBD1. The closer fit of TRBJ2-7 to the DNA end suggests the J call may be wrong. CDR3 length equals 15 residues. Germline V gene sequence: CDR1 SGHVS, CDR2 FQNEAQ. CDR3 DNA sequence: TGTGCCGGCAGCTTAGAGACAGGGGGCGGCTACGAGCAGTACTTC. As protein: CAGSLETGGGYEQYF.